This T cell receptor (beta chain) emerged from a study of T cell responses to AZD1222 COVID-19 vaccine. Study in general: Whether given at about 4 or about 12 weeks, second doses were pooled. Overall study results and limits: Two AZD1222 doses significantly raised spike-specific TCR breadth and depth over controls. White British donors predominated, females outnumbered males, and clonal diversity was possibly underestimated.

Of note for this clone: Its antigen is unidentified.

Sequencing was performed with immunoSEQ multiplex PCR; in TCRdb, only in-frame clones are kept and a portion is missing. The sample consists of nearly 35,000 clones, around 88% of them appearing once. The CDR3 is 15 residues long. V lost 0 bases, J lost 0 bases, and 6 bases lay in between. Per the germline V gene, CDR1 is SGHDN and CDR2 is FVKESK. This sequence joins TRBV14 and TRBJ1-3; D gene uncertain. The receptor comes from an adult in good health. This specimen was peripheral blood, taken on day 0 of AZD1222 vaccination. The DNA for the CDR3 is TGTGCCAGCAGCCAAGATCGATACTCTGGAAACACCATATATTTT. Its translation: CASSQDRYSGNTIYF.